In this sample, the clone carrying this T cell receptor (beta chain) turned up many times. Its specificity is unknown. In the original processing: Junction-only sequences without quality scores were provided by ImmunoSEQ, so filtering was different. Sequencing was performed with immunoSEQ multiplex PCR; in TCRdb, only in-frame clones are kept and a portion is missing. V, J and clone size derive from that table, while D and trimming were established from the DNA sequence. The sample has 850,000 to 1,200,000 clones, approximately 76% seen once; the top ten hold about 1.4%. V lost 4 bases and J 2 bases, leaving 15 bases between the germline ends. Germline CDR1 SNHLY, CDR2 FYNNEI. The CDR3 covers 15 residues. This specimen belongs to a study of shared clonotypes between healthy human individuals. The study's findings and limits: Between several donors, naive CD4 clonotypes were shared at a level of about 5%. Deeper or shallower sequencing was expected to change how clonotypes are shared among donors.

The sequence came from a man between 18 and 35 years old in good health. V and J are TRBV2 and TRBJ2-7; D perhaps matches TRBD2 (6 bases). Specimen: memory CD4+ T cells sorted from blood. The subset was: CD45RA-negative fraction. Written as DNA, the CDR3 is TGTGCCAGCAGTGGAGAGTCCGGGGGTCCCTACGAGCAGTACTTC. Protein sequence: CASSGESGGPYEQYF.